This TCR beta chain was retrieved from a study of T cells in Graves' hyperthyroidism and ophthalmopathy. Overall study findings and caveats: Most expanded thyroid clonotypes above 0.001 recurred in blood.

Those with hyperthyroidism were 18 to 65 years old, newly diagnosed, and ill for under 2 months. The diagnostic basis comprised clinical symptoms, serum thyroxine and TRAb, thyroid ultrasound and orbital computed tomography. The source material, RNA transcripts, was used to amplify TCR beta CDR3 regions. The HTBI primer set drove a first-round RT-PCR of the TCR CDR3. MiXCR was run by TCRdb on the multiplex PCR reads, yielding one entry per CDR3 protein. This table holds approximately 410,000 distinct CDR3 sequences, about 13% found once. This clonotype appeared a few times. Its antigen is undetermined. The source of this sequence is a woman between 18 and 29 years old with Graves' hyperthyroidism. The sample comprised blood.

Written as DNA, the CDR3 is TGTGCCTGGAGCCGAGGGGGGACTCAGCCCCAGCATTTT. As protein: CAWSRGGTQPQHF. The chain combines TRBV30 with TRBJ1-5, with D possibly TRBD1 on 6 matching bases. CDR3 length: 13 residues. Trimming left V 3 bases short and J 6 bases short, with 12 bases between. Looked up from germline, CDR1 is GTSNPN and CDR2 is SVGIG (reference sequence).